The 18 T cell receptor beta chains below were found in one sample sequenced in a study of post-analysis software for immune sequencing data. Study-wide points: In patients, 4 to 6 TRBV segments were more frequent than in controls, with TRBV5-6, TRBV5-1 and TRBV20-1 among them.

Libraries were made from TCR beta cDNA, and they carried unique molecular identifiers. TCRdb processed the PCR reads anew with MiXCR; each CDR3 protein has one entry. The table shows around 400,000 distinct CDR3 sequences, with 35% to 45% occurring only once. These receptors have no identified antigens. Sequencing was carried out using blood. Receptor source: a girl aged 2 to 9 with multiple sclerosis.

The chain couples TRBV6-2 or TRBV6-3 to TRBJ2-5; D possibly corresponds to TRBD2 (6 bases). This CDR3 is 14 amino acids long. In germline, CDR1 is MNHEY, CDR2 SVGEGT. Trimming removed 5 bases from V and 2 bases from J, with 12 bases in between. The CDR3 nucleotides read TGTGCCAGCAGTCTAGCGAGGTATCAAGAGACCCAGTACTTC. It codes for CASSLARYQETQYF.

The chain joins TRBV24-1 to TRBJ2-3, with D tentatively TRBD2 (5 bases). Trimming stripped 9 bases from V and 2 bases from J, with 8 bases between. CDR3 length: 12 residues. In germline, CDR1 is KGHDR, CDR2 SFDVKD. This chain's CDR3 is CATAGPTDTQYF. The CDR3 DNA reads TGTGCCACCGCGGGCCCCACAGATACGCAGTATTTT.

The rearrangement joins TRBV12-3 or TRBV12-4 to TRBJ1-6; TRBD1 agrees at 8 bases. The CDR3 has 16 residues. V was pared by 5 bases and J by 4 bases, with 7 bases of the junction left unmatched. CDR3: CASSRDRPRYNSPLHF. DNA for the CDR3: TGTGCCAGCAGTAGGGACAGGCCTAGGTATAATTCACCCCTCCACTTT.

The chain employs TRBV10-3 and TRBJ2-2; D gene unclear. Germline CDR1 is ENHRY and CDR2 is SYGVKD. Trimming cost V 4 bases and J 1 base, with 13 bases left between them. This CDR3 region has 16 residues. Here the CDR3 DNA reads TGTGCCATCAGTGTTGAGGCTGCGCAGAACACCGGGGAGCTGTTTTTT. The encoded protein is CAISVEAAQNTGELFF.

The sample holds a few counts of this clonotype. This sequence joins TRBV27 and TRBJ2-3; D possibly corresponds to TRBD1 (8 bases). This CDR3 comprises 12 residues. Germline CDR1 is MNHEY and CDR2 is SMNVEV (reference sequence). Deletions cut 6 bases from V and 9 bases from J, with 13 bases between. This chain's CDR3 is CASRTGEGTQYF. In DNA form, the CDR3 reads TGTGCCAGCAGGACAGGGGAGGGAACGCAGTATTTT.

This chain uses TRBV29-1 with TRBJ2-7, with D unclear. The CDR3 is 12 residues long. V was shortened by 4 bases and J by 4 bases, with 11 bases between the two germline ends. Germline assignment: CDR1 SQVTM and CDR2 ANQGSEA. This CDR3 reads CSVAGDGYEQYF. The CDR3 region has the DNA TGCAGCGTTGCTGGGGATGGTTACGAGCAGTACTTC.

The gene calls are TRBV7-2 and TRBJ2-7, with TRBD2 identical over 11 bases. V was clipped by 7 bases and J by 2 bases; unmatched bases: 7. The CDR3 is 15 amino acids. From germline, CDR1 is SGHTA and CDR2 FQGNSA. The CDR3 is CASTPQTSGTYEQYF. CDR3 nucleotide sequence: TGTGCCAGCACCCCTCAGACTAGCGGGACCTACGAGCAGTACTTC.

This clonotype has only a few counts. This chain links TRBV7-2 with TRBJ2-7; a weak D match, TRBD1 (5 bases). Germline V gene lookup returns CDR1 SGHTA and CDR2 FQGNSA. V lost 5 bases to trimming and J lost 0 bases, with 14 bases between them. This CDR3 is 15 amino acids long. The CDR3 coding sequence is TGTGCCAGCAGCCGACCGACAGCGAGCTCCTACGAGCAGTACTTC. Its translation is CASSRPTASSYEQYF.

This clonotype was observed at least ten times. V gene TRBV29-1 combines with J gene TRBJ2-3; D might be TRBD1 (6 bases). This CDR3 spans 15 amino acids. The ends were cut back, 3 bases at V and 0 bases at J, with 13 bases in the middle. The germline V gene encodes CDR1 SQVTM and CDR2 ANQGSEA. CDR3 loop: CSVEPTGFSTDTQYF. CDR3 nucleotide sequence: TGCAGCGTTGAGCCTACAGGGTTTAGCACAGATACGCAGTATTTT.

This chain links TRBV28 with TRBJ1-2; TRBD1 agrees at 7 bases. The CDR3 spans 14 residues. The ends lost 4 bases at V and 4 bases at J; junction bases unmatched: 6. The germline V gene encodes CDR1 MDHEN and CDR2 SYDVKM. The CDR3 nucleotides are TGTGCCAGCAGTTCGCCCGGGACAGCCTATGGCTACACCTTC. Translated: CASSSPGTAYGYTF.

This clonotype was observed a handful of times. The chain carries TRBV28 and TRBJ2-3; 10 nucleotides agree with TRBD1. Trimming cost V 6 bases and J 3 bases; bases outside gene matches: 6. Germline V lookup: CDR1 MDHEN, CDR2 SYDVKM. The CDR3 extends over 15 amino acids. CDR3 coding DNA: TGTGCCAGCAGGGAGGGACAGGGGTTGACAGATACGCAGTATTTT. It yields the protein CASREGQGLTDTQYF.

The chain is built from TRBV7-2 and TRBJ1-1; D gene unclear. V lost 0 bases and J lost 2, with 7 bases in between. Looked up from germline, CDR1 is SGHTA and CDR2 is FQGNSA. CDR3 length equals 14 residues. The CDR3 DNA is TGTGCCAGCAGCTTAGCGGGTTTCAACACTGAAGCTTTCTTT. Amino acids: CASSLAGFNTEAFF.

This clonotype was detected only a few times. The chain employs TRBV30 and TRBJ1-5; D gene ambiguous. The CDR3 length is 12 residues. CDR1 and CDR2 from the germline V gene are GTSNPN and SVGIG (reference sequence). Trimming shortened V by 0 bases and J by 5 bases, and 5 bases separated the two germline ends. This CDR3 is CAWSVQDQPQHF. CDR3 DNA: TGTGCCTGGAGTGTCCAGGATCAGCCCCAGCATTTT.

At least ten counts were recorded for this clonotype. The chain has TRBV20-1 and TRBJ2-7, with D unclear. CDR1 DFQATT and CDR2 SNEGSKA come from the germline V gene (reference sequence). V was trimmed by 3 bases and J by 4 bases, leaving 13 bases between them. This CDR3 spans 13 amino acids. DNA for the CDR3: TGCAGTGCTAGTGGCCCCAATTTATACGAGCAGTACTTC. Translating it yields CSASGPNLYEQYF.

This clonotype was seen more than once but under ten times. This chain uses TRBV15 with TRBJ2-7; no clear D. In germline, CDR1 is LNHNV, CDR2 YYDKDF (reference sequence). V lost 4 bases and J lost 6, with 4 bases in between. The CDR3 has 10 amino acids. This CDR3 reads CATSIGEQYF. Written as DNA, the CDR3 is TGTGCCACCAGCATTGGCGAGCAGTACTTC.

The gene calls are TRBV20-1 and TRBJ2-5; 7 bases match TRBD2. In germline, CDR1 is DFQATT, CDR2 SNEGSKA (reference sequence). Unmatched junction bases numbered 6, after V lost 5 bases and J lost 0 bases. The CDR3 is 14 residues long. The CDR3 protein is CSAPRGGNQETQYF. The CDR3 region has the DNA TGCAGTGCTCCTCGCGGGGGAAACCAAGAGACCCAGTACTTC.

The chain carries TRBV4-1 and TRBJ2-1; 7 positions match TRBD2. Germline values: CDR1 MGHRA, CDR2 YSYEKL. CDR3 size: 16 residues. V lost 4 bases, J lost 2 bases, and 8 bases stayed unmatched. This CDR3 reads CASSLSGGTTYNEQFF. The DNA of the CDR3 is TGCGCCAGCAGCCTCTCCGGGGGGACGACCTACAATGAGCAGTTCTTC.

This clonotype came up a few times. V is TRBV4-3 and J is TRBJ2-7; possibly TRBD1 for D (6 bases). The germline CDR1 and CDR2 sequences are LGHNA and YSLEER. V was pared by 0 bases and J by 2 bases, with 14 bases between. The CDR3 consists of 16 residues. CDR3 loop: CASSQDLMRGTYEQYF. As DNA, the CDR3 is TGCGCCAGCAGCCAAGATTTGATGAGGGGGACCTACGAGCAGTACTTC.